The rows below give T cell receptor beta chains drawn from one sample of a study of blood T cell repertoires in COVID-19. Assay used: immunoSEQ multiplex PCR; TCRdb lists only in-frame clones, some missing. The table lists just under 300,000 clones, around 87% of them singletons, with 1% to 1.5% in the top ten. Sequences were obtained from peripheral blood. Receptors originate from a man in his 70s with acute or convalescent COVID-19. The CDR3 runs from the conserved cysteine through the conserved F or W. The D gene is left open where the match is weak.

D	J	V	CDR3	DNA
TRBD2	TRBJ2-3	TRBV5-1	CASSLPPGLAGVDTQYF	TGCGCCAGCAGCTTACCCCCCGGGCTAGCGGGAGTTGATACGCAGTATTTT
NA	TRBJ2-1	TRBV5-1	CASSLVAQSSYNEQFF	TGCGCCAGCAGCTTGGTAGCGCAGAGCTCCTACAATGAGCAGTTCTTC
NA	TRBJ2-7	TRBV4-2	CASSQDLKYEQYF	TGTGCCAGCAGCCAAGATCTTAAATACGAGCAGTACTTC
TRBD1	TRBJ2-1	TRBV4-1	CASSQDLDRGGEQFF	TGCGCCAGCAGCCAAGATCTGGACAGGGGAGGTGAGCAGTTCTTC
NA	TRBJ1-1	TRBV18	CASSPGRGSEAFF	TGTGCCAGCTCACCAGGTCGGGGGTCTGAAGCTTTCTTT
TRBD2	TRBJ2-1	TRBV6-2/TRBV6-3	CASSYSFTSGGESSYNEQFF	TGTGCCAGCAGTTACTCGTTTACGAGCGGGGGGGAGAGCTCCTACAATGAGCAGTTCTTC
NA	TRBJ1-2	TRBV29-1	CSVEFRLYGYTF	TGCAGCGTTGAGTTTCGACTCTATGGCTACACCTTC
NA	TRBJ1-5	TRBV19	CASSPWDIWSNQPQHF	TGTGCCAGTAGTCCTTGGGACATCTGGAGCAATCAGCCCCAGCATTTT
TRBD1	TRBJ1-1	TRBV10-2	CASSELGQGNTEAFF	TGCGCCAGCAGTGAGTTAGGACAGGGGAACACTGAAGCTTTCTTT
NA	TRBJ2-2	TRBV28	CASSQTYTGELFF	TGTGCCAGCAGTCAGACATACACCGGGGAGCTGTTTTTT
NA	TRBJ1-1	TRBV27	CASSGDKNTEAFF	TGTGCCAGCAGCGGGGACAAGAACACTGAAGCTTTCTTT
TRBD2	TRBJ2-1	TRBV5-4	CASSLGPREAGNEQFF	TGTGCCAGCAGCTTGGGTCCGCGGGAGGCGGGCAATGAGCAGTTCTTC
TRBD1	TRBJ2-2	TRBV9	CASSRDRASTGELFF	TGTGCCAGCAGCCGGGACAGGGCTTCCACCGGGGAGCTGTTTTTT
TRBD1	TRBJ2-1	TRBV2	CASREGQGAYNEQFF	TGTGCCAGCAGGGAGGGACAGGGGGCATACAATGAGCAGTTCTTC
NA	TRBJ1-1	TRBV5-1	CASSPGFRHTEAFF	TGCGCCAGCAGCCCAGGGTTTAGGCACACTGAAGCTTTCTTT